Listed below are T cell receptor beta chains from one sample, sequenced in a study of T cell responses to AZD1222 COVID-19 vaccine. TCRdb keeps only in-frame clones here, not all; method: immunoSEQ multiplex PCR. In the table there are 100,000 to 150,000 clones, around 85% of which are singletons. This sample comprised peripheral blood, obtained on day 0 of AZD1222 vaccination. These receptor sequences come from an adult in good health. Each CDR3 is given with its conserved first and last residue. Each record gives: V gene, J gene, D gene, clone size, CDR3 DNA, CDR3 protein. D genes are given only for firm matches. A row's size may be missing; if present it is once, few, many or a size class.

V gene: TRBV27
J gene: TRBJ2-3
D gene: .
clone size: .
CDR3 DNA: TGTGCCAGCAGTTACAGGCCCCCACGCCCGCGCACAGATACGCAGTATTTT
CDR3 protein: CASSYRPPRPRTDTQYF

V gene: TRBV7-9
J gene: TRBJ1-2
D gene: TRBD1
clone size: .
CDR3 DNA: TGTGCCAGCAGCGAGGTTGGGACAGGGTTCATAACCGGCTACACCTTC
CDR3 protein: CASSEVGTGFITGYTF

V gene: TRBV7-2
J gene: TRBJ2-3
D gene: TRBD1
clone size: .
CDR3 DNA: TGTGCCAGCAGCTTAGCAGGTACAGGGGGCGCAGATACGCAGTATTTT
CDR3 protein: CASSLAGTGGADTQYF

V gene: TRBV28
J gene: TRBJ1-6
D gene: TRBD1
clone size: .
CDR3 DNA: TGTGCCAGCAGTGGGAGACAGGGCCATAATTCACCCCTCCACTTT
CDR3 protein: CASSGRQGHNSPLHF

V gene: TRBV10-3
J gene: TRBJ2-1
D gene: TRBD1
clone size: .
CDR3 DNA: TGTGCCATCAGTGTTGGGACAGACGTCGATGAGCAGTTCTTC
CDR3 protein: CAISVGTDVDEQFF

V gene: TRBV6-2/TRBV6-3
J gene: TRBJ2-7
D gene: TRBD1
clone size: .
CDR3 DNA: TGTGCCAGCAGTTTCCAGGGGGAAGAGGACGAGCAGTACTTC
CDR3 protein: CASSFQGEEDEQYF

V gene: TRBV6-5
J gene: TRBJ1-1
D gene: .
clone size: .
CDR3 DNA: TGTGCCAGCAGAACCAATTTTCAGGGGTACACTGAAGCTTTCTTT
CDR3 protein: CASRTNFQGYTEAFF

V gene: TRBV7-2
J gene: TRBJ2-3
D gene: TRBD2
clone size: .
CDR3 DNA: TGTGCCAGCAAACTAGCGGGGGGGACTCGGACAGATACGCAGTATTTT
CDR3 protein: CASKLAGGTRTDTQYF

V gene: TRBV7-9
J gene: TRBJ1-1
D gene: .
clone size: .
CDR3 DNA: TGTGCCAGCAGCCCAGGGTCCTTTGAAGCTTTCTTT
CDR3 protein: CASSPGSFEAFF

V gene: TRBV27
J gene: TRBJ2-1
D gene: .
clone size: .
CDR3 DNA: TGTGCCAGCAGTTTAGGAGCGGGTCTAAACAATGAGCAGTTCTTC
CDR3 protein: CASSLGAGLNNEQFF

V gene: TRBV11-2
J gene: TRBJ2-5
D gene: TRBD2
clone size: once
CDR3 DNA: TGTGCCTCCACGTTCGGGGGGGGAGGGACCCAGTACTTC
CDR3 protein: CASTFGGGGTQYF

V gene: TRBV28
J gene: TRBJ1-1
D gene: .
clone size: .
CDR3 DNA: TGTGCCAGCAGTGACGCCTTCGGGGAAGCTTTCTTT
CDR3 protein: CASSDAFGEAFF

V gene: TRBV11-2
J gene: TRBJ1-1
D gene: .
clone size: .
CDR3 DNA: TGTGCCAGCAGCTTAGATCGGGGGGCGGGCACTGAAGCTTTCTTT
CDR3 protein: CASSLDRGAGTEAFF

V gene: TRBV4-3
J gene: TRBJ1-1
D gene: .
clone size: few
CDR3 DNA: TGCGCCAGCAGCCAAGAGTTGGAGAGAACTGAAGCTTTCTTT
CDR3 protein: CASSQELERTEAFF

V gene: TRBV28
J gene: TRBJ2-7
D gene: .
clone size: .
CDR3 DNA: TGTGCCAGCAGTTTTCGCAGGGTTGGGGACGAGCAGTACTTC
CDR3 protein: CASSFRRVGDEQYF

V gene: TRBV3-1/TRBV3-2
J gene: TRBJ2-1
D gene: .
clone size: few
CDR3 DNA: TGTGCCAGCAGCTCGACTTGGGGGAGAAACAATGAGCAGTTCTTC
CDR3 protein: CASSSTWGRNNEQFF

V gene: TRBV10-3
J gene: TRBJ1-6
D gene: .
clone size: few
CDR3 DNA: TGTGCCAACTCCCGGGAGTTGGAAAATTCACCCCTCCACTTT
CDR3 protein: CANSRELENSPLHF

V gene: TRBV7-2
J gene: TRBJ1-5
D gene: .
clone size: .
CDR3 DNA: TGTGCCAGCAGCTTAACATTCGATCAGCCCCAGCATTTT
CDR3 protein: CASSLTFDQPQHF

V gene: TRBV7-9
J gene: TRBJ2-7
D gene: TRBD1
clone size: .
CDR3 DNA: TGTGCCAGCAGCTTAGAGGGAACAGGGGCCTACGAGCAGTACTTC
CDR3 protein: CASSLEGTGAYEQYF

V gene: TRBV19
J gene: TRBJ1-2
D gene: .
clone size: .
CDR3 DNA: TGTGCCAGTAACAGGGACTTAATTGATGGCTACACCTTC
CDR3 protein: CASNRDLIDGYTF

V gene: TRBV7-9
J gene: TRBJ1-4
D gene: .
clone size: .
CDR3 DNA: TGTGCCAGCAGCTTTCCCAGGTTGGGGAATGGTGAAAAACTGTTTTTT
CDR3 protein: CASSFPRLGNGEKLFF

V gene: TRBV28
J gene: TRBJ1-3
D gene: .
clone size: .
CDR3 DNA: TGTGCCAGCAGTTCCTGGGATCCATCTGGAAACACCATATATTTT
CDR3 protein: CASSSWDPSGNTIYF

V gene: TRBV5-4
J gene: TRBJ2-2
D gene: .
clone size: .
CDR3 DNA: TGTGCCAGCAACGACCGGAGGGACACCGGGGAGCTGTTTTTT
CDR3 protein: CASNDRRDTGELFF

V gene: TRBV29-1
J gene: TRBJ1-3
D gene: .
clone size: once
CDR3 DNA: TGCAGCGTTGCTGGCGGGATCGGTACTGGAAACACCATATATTTT
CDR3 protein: CSVAGGIGTGNTIYF

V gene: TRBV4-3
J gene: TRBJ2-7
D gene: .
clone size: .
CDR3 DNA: TGCGCCAGCAGCCAAGAGTGGCCGGTTATCGGCGAGCAGTACTTC
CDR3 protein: CASSQEWPVIGEQYF

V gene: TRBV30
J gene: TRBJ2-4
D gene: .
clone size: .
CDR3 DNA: TGTGCCTGGAGTGTGACAAGCCGGTTGGCCATTCAGTACTTC
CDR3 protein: CAWSVTSRLAIQYF

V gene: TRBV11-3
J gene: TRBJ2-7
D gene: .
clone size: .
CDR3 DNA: TGTGCCAGCAGCTATTTAAATCGCTGGGCCGGGAGCTACGAGCAGTACTTC
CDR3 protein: CASSYLNRWAGSYEQYF

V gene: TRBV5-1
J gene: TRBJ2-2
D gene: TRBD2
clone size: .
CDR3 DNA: TGCGCCAGCAGCCGTTCGACTAGCGGGGGCTCCACCGGGGAGCTGTTTTTT
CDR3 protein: CASSRSTSGGSTGELFF

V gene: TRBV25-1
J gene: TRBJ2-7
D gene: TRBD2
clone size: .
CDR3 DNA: TGTGCCAGCAGTGAGACTAGCGGGGGGGCTTTCCACGAGCAGTACTTC
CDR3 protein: CASSETSGGAFHEQYF

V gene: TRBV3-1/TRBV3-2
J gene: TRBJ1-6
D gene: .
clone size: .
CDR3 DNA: TGTGCCAGCAGCCAACGACAGATTTCACCCCTCCACTTT
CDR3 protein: CASSQRQISPLHF

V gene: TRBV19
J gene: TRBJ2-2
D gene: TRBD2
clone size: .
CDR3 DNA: TGTGCCAGTAAGGGCGGGGGAAGCACCGGGGAGCTGTTTTTT
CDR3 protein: CASKGGGSTGELFF

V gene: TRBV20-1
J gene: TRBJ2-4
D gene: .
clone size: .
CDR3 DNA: TGCAGTGCAAGTAGGAGTTCAGCCAAAAACATTCAGTACTTC
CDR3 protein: CSASRSSAKNIQYF

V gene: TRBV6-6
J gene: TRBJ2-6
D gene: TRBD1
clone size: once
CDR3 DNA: TGTGCCAGCAGTCCCGACAGGGGGAGCAAGGTGGCCAACGTCCTGACTTTC
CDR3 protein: CASSPDRGSKVANVLTF

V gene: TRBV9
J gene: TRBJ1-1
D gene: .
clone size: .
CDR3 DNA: TGTGCCAGCAGCCCGGGGACTGAAGCTTTCTTT
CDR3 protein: CASSPGTEAFF

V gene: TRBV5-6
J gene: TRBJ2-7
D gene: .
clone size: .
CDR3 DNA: TGTGCCACAGCGATACAGGGAAGGCTGAGGGAGCAGTACTTC
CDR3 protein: CATAIQGRLREQYF

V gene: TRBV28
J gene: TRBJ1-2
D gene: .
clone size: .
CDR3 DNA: TGTGCCAGCGGGCCAGGGGTAGGCTATGGCTACACCTTC
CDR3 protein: CASGPGVGYGYTF

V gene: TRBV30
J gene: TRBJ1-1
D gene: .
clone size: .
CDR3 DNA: TGTGCCTGGAAGATTTCCCCGGGAGACACTGAAGCTTTCTTT
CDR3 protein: CAWKISPGDTEAFF

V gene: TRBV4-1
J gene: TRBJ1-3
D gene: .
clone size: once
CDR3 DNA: TGCGCCAGCAGCCAAGGGGGGGCCTTTTCAAGCTCTGGAAACACCATATATTTT
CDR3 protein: CASSQGGAFSSSGNTIYF

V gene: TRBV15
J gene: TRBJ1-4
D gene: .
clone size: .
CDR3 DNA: TGTGCCACCAGCAGTGGGGTAAAGAACGGTGAAAAACTGTTTTTT
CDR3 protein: CATSSGVKNGEKLFF

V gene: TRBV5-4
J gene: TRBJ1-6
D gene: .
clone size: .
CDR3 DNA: TGTGCCAGCAGCTTGGATACCTATGCAGGGGAATCACCCCTCCACTTT
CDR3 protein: CASSLDTYAGESPLHF

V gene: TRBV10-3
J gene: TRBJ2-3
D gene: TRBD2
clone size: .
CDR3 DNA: TGTGCCATCAGTGAGTTGGGGGGGGCAGATACGCAGTATTTT
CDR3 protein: CAISELGGADTQYF

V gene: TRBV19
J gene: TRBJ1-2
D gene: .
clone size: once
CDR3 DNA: TGTGCCAGTAGTGGGGTTATAGCGCGCACCTATGGCTACACCTTC
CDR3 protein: CASSGVIARTYGYTF

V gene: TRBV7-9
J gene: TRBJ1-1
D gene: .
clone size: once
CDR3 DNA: TGTGCCAGCAGTCACGATGGGGGCACTGAAGCTTTCTTT
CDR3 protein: CASSHDGGTEAFF

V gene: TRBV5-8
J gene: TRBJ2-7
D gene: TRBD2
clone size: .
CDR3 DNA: TGTGCCAGCAGCTTGAAGCGGGGGGGCCTCCGCTCCGACGAGCAGTACTTC
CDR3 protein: CASSLKRGGLRSDEQYF

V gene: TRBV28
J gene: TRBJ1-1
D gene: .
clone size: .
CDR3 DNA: TGTGCCAGCAGTTTAAATAAGGCTGAAGCTTTCTTT
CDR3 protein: CASSLNKAEAFF

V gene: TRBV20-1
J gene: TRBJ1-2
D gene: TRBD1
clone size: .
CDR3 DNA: TGCAGTGCTAGTGGGACAGTAGCGAACTATGGCTACACCTTC
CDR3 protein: CSASGTVANYGYTF

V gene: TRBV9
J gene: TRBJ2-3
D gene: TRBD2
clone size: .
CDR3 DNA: TGTGCCAGCAGCGTAGAGCCAGCGGGGAGCACAGATACGCAGTATTTT
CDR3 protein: CASSVEPAGSTDTQYF

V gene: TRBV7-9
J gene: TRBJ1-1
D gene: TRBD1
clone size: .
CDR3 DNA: TGTGCCAGCAGCTTAGAAGGGGACAGGGAGGTGAACACTGAAGCTTTCTTT
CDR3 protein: CASSLEGDREVNTEAFF

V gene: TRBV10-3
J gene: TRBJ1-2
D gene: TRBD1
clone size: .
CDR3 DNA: TGTGCCATCAGGGACGGGACAGAGAGTTATGGCTACACCTTC
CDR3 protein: CAIRDGTESYGYTF

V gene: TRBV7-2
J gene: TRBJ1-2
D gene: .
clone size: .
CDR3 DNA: TGTGCCAGCAGCTTCCAAACAGGGAACTATGGCTACACCTTC
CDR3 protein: CASSFQTGNYGYTF

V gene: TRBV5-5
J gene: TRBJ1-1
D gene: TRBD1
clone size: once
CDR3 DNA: TGTGCCAGCAGCTTGGTGATAGGCCAGGGGGTGAACACTGAAGCTTTCTTT
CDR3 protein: CASSLVIGQGVNTEAFF

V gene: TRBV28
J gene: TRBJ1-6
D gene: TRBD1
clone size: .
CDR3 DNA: TGTGCCAGCAGTTTGGCCGGGACAGTTTATATAGATTCACCCCTCCACTTT
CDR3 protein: CASSLAGTVYIDSPLHF

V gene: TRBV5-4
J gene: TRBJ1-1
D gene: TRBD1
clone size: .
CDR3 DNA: TGTGCCAGCAGCCCCGGGCGGCTGGACAGGGGTGTTGAAGCTTTCTTT
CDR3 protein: CASSPGRLDRGVEAFF

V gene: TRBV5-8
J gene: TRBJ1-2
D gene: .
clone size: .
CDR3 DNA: TGTGCCAGCAGGAAACGGGGCGGCTATGGCTACACCTTC
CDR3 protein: CASRKRGGYGYTF

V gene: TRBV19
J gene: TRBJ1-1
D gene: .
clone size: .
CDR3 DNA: TGTGCCAGTGAACCTCGGTTCCCGAACACTGAAGCTTTCTTT
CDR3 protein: CASEPRFPNTEAFF

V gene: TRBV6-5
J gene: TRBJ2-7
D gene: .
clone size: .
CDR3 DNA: TGTGCCAGCAGTTACGACGGGCGGGGGCTGTCCTACGAGCAGTACTTC
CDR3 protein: CASSYDGRGLSYEQYF

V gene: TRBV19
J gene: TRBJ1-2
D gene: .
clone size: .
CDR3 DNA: TGTGCCAGTAGTACAGGAAAGGGGGACTACACCTTC
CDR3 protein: CASSTGKGDYTF

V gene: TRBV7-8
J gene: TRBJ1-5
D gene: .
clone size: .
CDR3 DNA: TGTGCCAGCAGCAACCCCTCGAGGGGGGACCGAGAGCCCCAGCATTTT
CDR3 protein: CASSNPSRGDREPQHF

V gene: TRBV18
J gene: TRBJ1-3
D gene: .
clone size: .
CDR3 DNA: TGTGCCAGCGCAGGGAACTCTGGAAACACCATATATTTT
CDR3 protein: CASAGNSGNTIYF